These 5 T cell receptor beta chains came from one sample sequenced in a study of blood T cell repertoires in COVID-19. Some clones are missing from TCRdb's copy, which holds only in-frame ones; the method was immunoSEQ multiplex PCR. The table shows about 120,000 clones, with roughly three quarters occurring only once. Source material: peripheral blood. The receptor source for this set is a woman of 80 years or more with acute or convalescent COVID-19.

V usage is TRBV2 and J usage is TRBJ2-5; 11 nucleotides match TRBD2. Germline CDR1 is SNHLY and CDR2 is FYNNEI. V lost 0 bases, J lost 2 bases, and 2 bases stayed unmatched. The CDR3 runs to 16 residues. Here the CDR3 reads CASSEALAGGQETQYF. DNA for the CDR3: TGTGCCAGCAGTGAAGCGCTAGCGGGGGGACAAGAGACCCAGTACTTC. Looking up the rest from reference TRBV2 and TRBJ2-5 gives the full variable domain: EPEVTQTPSHQVTQMGQEVILRCVPISNHLYFYWYRQILGQKVEFLVSFYNNEISEKSEIFDDQFSVERPDGSNFTLKIRSTKLEDSAMYFCASSEALAGGQETQYFGPGTRLLVL.

V and J are TRBV7-9 and TRBJ1-6; no clear D gene. V lost 8 bases to trimming and J lost 11 bases, with 22 bases between them. Germline loops: CDR1 SEHNR, CDR2 FQNEAQ (reference sequence). The CDR3 consists of 15 residues. For the CDR3, the DNA is TGTGCCAGCGGTTTTACTTCCGACAAAATTCCACCCCTCCACTTT. It specifies CASGFTSDKIPPLHF.

The J gene is TRBJ2-1, the V gene TRBV14, with 12 bases aligning to TRBD2. From germline, CDR1 is SGHDN and CDR2 FVKESK. CDR3 length: 18 amino acids. V shed 4 bases, J shed 7 bases, and the junction held 14 bases outside the gene matches. The CDR3 bases are TGTGCCAGCAGCCCCCTCAGGAGGTCTAGCGGGAGGGGGAATGAGCAGTTCTTC. Translated, it gives CASSPLRRSSGRGNEQFF.

The rearrangement links TRBV6-5 to TRBJ1-5, with D perhaps TRBD1 (6 bases). Germline V gives CDR1 MNHEY, CDR2 SVGAGI. CDR3 length equals 14 residues. The V and J ends lost 7 bases and 7 bases respectively, with 17 bases between them. In nucleotides, the CDR3 is TGTGCCAGCACCCAAGGGGGAGCCGAACAGCCCCAGCATTTT. Its protein is CASTQGGAEQPQHF.

The rearrangement uses TRBV3-1 (or the pseudogene TRBV3-2) and TRBJ2-3; D is perhaps TRBD2 (5 bases). CDR3 size: 16 residues. Trimming stripped 1 base from V and 1 base from J, with 12 bases between. Germline V gene sequence: CDR1 LGHDT, CDR2 YNNKEL (reference sequence). The CDR3 DNA reads as TGTGCCAGCAGCCAAGCCAGGAGCGGTGGCACAGATACGCAGTATTTT. Its translation: CASSQARSGGTDTQYF.